This T cell receptor (beta chain) was captured by sequencing in a study of T cells after yellow fever vaccination. This clonotype was counted a few times. Its antigen is unknown. Study conclusions and caveats: Reappearance after the booster was observed for most primary-vaccination clones (about 97% CD4, about 85% CD8).

Germline loops: CDR1 MNHNS, CDR2 SASEGT. This CDR3 has 15 amino acids. Trimming took 6 bases from V and 1 from J, leaving 16 bases between them. TCRdb reprocessed the 5' RACE reads with MiXCR, giving one entry per CDR3 protein. The table has approximately 600,000 distinct CDR3 sequences, about 12% seen once. The V and J genes are TRBV6-1 and TRBJ2-7; tentatively, D is TRBD1 (5 bases). This receptor was obtained from a man younger than 40 who received the YFV17D yellow fever vaccine. The material was PBMCs, obtained on the day of the yellow fever booster vaccination. CDR3 region: CASRPGWGLSYEQYF. The CDR3, as DNA: TGTGCCAGCAGGCCAGGGTGGGGTCTATCCTACGAGCAGTACTTC.